This TCR beta chain emerged from a study of metastatic and nonmetastatic thyroid tumors. Study overall: From malignant and benign thyroid patients, repertoires in blood and in tumor or nodule tissue were compared. Overall study findings and caveats: In both blood and tumor samples, TCR beta diversity was reported significantly higher for malignant than benign nodules.

In the original processing: The study built a papillary thyroid cancer distant-metastasis classifier from CDR3 differences across clinicopathological groups. TCRdb re-clonotyped the PCR reads through MiXCR. TCRdb, rather than the study authors, made the V and J calls. The table has roughly 15,000 clones, around a third seen once. Thyroid surgery had not been preceded by any treatment in any patient. There are many counts of this clone. What it binds is unknown. Germline CDR1 SGHVS, CDR2 FQNEAQ. The CDR3 contains 15 residues. Trimming removed 4 bases at V and 2 bases at J, with 15 bases between. The chain couples TRBV7-8 to TRBJ2-7, with D unresolved. This receptor was identified in a female donor with papillary thyroid cancer or a benign thyroid nodule (not recorded which). Some clones in this sample may be carry-over from other donors' samples. Sequenced sample: tumor tissue. The CDR3 nucleotides are TGTGCCAGCAGCTACTTATCTTCCCGTGCCTACGAGCAGTACTTC. Its protein is CASSYLSSRAYEQYF.